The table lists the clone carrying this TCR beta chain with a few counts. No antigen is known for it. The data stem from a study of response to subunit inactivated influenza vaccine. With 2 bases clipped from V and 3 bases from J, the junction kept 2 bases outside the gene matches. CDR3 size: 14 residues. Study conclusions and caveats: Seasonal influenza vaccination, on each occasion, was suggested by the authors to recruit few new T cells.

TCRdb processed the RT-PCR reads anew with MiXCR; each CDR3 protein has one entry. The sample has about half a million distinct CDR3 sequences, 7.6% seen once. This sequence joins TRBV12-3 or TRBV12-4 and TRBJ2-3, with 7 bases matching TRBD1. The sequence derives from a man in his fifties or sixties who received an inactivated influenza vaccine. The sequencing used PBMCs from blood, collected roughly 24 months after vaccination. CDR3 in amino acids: CASSLQGVTDTQYF. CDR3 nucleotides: TGTGCCAGCAGTTTACAGGGGGTGACAGATACGCAGTATTTT.